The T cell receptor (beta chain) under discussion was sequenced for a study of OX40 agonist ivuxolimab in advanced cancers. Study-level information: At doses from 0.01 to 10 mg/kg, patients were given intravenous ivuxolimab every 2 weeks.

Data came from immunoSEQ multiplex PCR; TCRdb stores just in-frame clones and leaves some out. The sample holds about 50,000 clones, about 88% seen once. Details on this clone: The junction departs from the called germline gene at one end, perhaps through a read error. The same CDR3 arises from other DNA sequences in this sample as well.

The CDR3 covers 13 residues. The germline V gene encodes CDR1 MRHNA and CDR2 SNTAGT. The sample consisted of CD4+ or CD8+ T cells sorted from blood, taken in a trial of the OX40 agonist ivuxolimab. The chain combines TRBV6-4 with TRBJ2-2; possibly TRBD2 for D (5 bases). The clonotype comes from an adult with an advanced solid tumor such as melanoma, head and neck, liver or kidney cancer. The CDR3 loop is CASSDGVIGELFF. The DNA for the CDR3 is TGTGCCAGCAGTGACGGGGTCATCGGGGAGTTGTTTTTT.